Described below is a single T cell receptor (beta chain) sequence and its context. This clone's antigen is unknown. Base qualities are not recorded, but no much larger clone differs from it by a single base. This record comes from a study of CD8 T cells in ankylosing spondylitis (dated by TCRdb to about 2017). About the investigation overall: T cell receptor beta repertoires were profiled in healthy donors and ankylosing spondylitis patients so that disease-linked TCR variants could be found. Peripheral blood was sampled, and synovial fluid was also collected from ankylosing spondylitis patients. The full study cohort was made up of 25 ankylosing spondylitis patients and approximately 100 healthy donors. Summary of the overall study and its limitations: The disease-linked clones were reported to be significantly enriched in matched synovial fluid samples from ankylosing spondylitis patients. Blood from ankylosing spondylitis patients appeared to be characterized by a TCR beta motif composed of several highly homologous amino acid variants. A CD8+ phenotype was shown by the disease-linked clones, which were found at relatively low frequencies in peripheral blood. Some of the motif variants had been reported before in the synovial fluid and blood of reactive arthritis patients, a finding that suggests common disease-initiation mechanisms.

Counted from cysteine to phenylalanine, this CDR3 has 13 amino acids. The read is trimmed to its CDR3 DNA, 39 bases read in frame from base 1. V is reduced by 4 bases and J by 3 bases, leaving a spacing of 11 bases between them. The germline V gene (reference sequence) yields DFQATT for CDR1 and SNEGSKA for CDR2. Sequencing was carried out with an Illumina HiSeq 2500. Quantitative 5'-RACE with molecular barcodes was used to prepare TCR beta libraries. As for the original processing: A new computational method based on a probabilistic model of VDJ rearrangement was used to identify disease-linked TCR variants. TCRdb itself trimmed the public reads at Q25 with fastp, ran MiXCR and retained productive beta chains. A single entry per CDR3 protein holds the most common genes and DNA from its merged rows. TCRdb, not the original authors, processed these V and J calls. Present in this sample are fewer than 500,000 distinct CDR3 sequences, about 25% of which were seen just once. The top ten hold 0.89% of the sample.

Sequenced material: blood, either unsorted or a sorted T cell fraction (not recorded which). The TCR originated in a male donor with ankylosing spondylitis. The chain is assembled from TRBV20-1 and TRBJ2-3; the best D guess is TRBD2, with 5 bases matching. The CDR3 has the sequence CSAKADSTDTQYF. The DNA sequence is TGCAGTGCTAAAGCGGATAGTACAGATACGCAGTATTTT.